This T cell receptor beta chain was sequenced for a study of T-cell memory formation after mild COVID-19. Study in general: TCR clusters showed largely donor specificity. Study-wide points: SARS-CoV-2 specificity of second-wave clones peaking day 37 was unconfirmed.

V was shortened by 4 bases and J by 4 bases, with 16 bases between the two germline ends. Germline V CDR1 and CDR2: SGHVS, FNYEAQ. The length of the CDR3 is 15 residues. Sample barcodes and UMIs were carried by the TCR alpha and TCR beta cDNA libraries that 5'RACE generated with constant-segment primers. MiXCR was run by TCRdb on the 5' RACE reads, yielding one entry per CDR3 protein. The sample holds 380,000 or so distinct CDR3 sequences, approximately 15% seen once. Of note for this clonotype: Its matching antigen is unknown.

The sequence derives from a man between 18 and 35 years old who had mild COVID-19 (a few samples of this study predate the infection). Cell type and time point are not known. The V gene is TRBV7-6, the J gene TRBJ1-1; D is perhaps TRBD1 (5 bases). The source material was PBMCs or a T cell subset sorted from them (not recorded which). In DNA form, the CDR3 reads TGTGCCAGCAGCTGGGACGAGGGGAGAGGCACTGAAGCTTTCTTT. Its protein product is CASSWDEGRGTEAFF.